This T cell receptor beta chain came from a study of CD8+CD57+ T cells in acquired aplastic anemia. Across the study: Across the sorted CD4+ and CD8+ cells, DNA amounts averaged around 3.2 ug. Healthy CD8+ samples averaged about 11 million reads.

Investigators profiled TCR beta VDJ and CDR3 from genomic DNA template. TCRdb processed the reads anew with MiXCR; each CDR3 protein has one entry. The sample has about 220,000 distinct CDR3 sequences; almost 35% are singletons. Study-level points and caveats: Between the patient and control groups, CD8+ Simpson's diversity did not differ significantly. Sharing between patients and controls was observed for over 25 CD8+ CDR3 sequences.

CDR1 is SGDLS and CDR2 is YYNGEE in the germline V gene. The CDR3 is 16 residues long. About this clonotype itself: The antigen is undetermined. Being one base from a much bigger clone, this may be a read error.

The chain recombines TRBV9 with TRBJ2-2; the match to TRBD2 covers 10 bases. Sequencing input: sorted CD4+, CD8+, or CD8+CD57+ T cells (not recorded which) from PBMCs. This receptor was obtained from a human donor in good health, serving as a control. The CDR3 DNA sequence: TGTGCCAGCAGCCCACGACTAGCGGGCAACACCGGGGAGCTGCTTTTT. As protein: CASSPRLAGNTGELLF.